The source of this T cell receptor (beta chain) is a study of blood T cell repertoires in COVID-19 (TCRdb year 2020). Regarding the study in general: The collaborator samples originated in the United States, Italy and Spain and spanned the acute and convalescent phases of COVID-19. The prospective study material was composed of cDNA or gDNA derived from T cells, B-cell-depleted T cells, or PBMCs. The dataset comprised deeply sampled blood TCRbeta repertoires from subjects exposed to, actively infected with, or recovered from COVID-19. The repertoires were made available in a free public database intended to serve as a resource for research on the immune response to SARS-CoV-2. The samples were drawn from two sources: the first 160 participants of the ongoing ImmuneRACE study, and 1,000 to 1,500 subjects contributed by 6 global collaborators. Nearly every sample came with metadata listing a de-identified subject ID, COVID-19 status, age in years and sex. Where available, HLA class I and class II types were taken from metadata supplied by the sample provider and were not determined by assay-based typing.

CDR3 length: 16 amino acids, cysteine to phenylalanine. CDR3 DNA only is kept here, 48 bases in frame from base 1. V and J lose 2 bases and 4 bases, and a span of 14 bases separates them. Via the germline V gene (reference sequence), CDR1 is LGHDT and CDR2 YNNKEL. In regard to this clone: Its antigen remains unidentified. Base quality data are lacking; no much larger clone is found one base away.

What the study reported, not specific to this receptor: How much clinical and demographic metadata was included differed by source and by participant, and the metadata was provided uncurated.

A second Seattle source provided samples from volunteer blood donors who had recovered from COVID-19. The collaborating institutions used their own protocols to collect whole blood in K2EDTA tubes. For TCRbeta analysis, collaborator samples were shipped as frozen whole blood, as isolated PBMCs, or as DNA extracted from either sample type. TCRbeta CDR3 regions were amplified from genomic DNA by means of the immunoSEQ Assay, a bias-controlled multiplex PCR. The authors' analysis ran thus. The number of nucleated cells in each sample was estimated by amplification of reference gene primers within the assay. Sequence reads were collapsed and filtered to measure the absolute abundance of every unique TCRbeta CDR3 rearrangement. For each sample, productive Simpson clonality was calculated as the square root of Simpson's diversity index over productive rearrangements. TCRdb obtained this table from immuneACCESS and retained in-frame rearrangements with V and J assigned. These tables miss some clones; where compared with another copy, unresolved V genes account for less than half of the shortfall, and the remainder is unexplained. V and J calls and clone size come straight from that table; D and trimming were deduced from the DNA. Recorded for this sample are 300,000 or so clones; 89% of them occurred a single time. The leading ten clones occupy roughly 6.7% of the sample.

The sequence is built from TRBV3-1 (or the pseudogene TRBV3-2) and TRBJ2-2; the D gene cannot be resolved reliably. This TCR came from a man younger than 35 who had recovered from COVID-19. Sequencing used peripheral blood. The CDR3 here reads CASSQTGGSVTGELFF. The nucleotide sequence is TGTGCCAGCAGCCAAACGGGTGGAAGTGTCACCGGGGAGCTGTTTTTT.